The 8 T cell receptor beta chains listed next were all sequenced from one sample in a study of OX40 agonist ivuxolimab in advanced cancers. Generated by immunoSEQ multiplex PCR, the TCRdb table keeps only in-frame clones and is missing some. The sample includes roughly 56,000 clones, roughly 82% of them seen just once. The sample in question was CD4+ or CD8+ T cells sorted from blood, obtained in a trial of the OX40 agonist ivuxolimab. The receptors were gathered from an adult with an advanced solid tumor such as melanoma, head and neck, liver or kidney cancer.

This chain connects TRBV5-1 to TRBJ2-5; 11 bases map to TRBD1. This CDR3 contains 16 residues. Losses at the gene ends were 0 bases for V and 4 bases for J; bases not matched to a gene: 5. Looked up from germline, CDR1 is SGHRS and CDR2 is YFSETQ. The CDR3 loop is CASSLGYGQGAETQYF. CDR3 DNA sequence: TGCGCCAGCAGCTTGGGCTATGGACAGGGGGCAGAGACCCAGTACTTC.

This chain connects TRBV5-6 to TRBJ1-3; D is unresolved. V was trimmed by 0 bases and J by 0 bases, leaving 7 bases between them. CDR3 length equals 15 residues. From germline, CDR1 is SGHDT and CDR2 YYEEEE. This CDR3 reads CASSLVAASGNTIYF. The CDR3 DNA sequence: TGTGCCAGCAGCTTGGTCGCAGCCTCTGGAAACACCATATATTTT.

CDR3 loop: CASSMRNQPQHF. As DNA, the CDR3 is TGTGCCAGCAGTATGCGCAATCAGCCCCAGCATTTT. This chain links TRBV6-5 with TRBJ1-5; no clear D. V lost 5 bases to trimming and J lost 2 bases, with 4 bases between them. This CDR3 is built from 12 residues. From germline, CDR1 is MNHEY and CDR2 SVGAGI.

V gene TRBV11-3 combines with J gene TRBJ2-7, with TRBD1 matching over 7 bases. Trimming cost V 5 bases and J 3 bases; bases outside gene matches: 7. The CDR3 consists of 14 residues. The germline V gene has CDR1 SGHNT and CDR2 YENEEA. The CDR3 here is CASSQTDRNYEQYF. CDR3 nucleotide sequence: TGTGCCAGCAGCCAGACGGACAGGAACTACGAGCAGTACTTC.

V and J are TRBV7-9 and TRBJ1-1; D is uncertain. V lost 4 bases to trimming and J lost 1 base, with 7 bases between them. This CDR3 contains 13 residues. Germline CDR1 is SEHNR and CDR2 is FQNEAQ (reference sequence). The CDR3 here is CASSSQTNTEAFF. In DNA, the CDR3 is TGTGCCAGCAGCTCACAAACGAACACTGAAGCTTTCTTT.

The CDR3 is CASSTRFYTDTQYF. The CDR3 nucleotides are TGTGCCAGTAGTACCCGATTCTACACAGATACGCAGTATTTT. J is TRBJ2-3 and V is TRBV19, with D uncertain. Germline V gene data show CDR1 as LNHDA and CDR2 as SQIVND (reference sequence). With 4 bases removed from V and 2 bases from J, the gap between germline ends came to 10 bases. The CDR3 contains 14 residues.

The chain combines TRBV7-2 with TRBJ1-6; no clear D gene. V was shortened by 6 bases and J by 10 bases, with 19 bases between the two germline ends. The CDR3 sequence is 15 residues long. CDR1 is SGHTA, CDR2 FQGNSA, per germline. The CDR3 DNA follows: TGTGCCAGCAGATTCGGGCCCGGATTAGGGTCACCCCTCCACTTT. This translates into CASRFGPGLGSPLHF.

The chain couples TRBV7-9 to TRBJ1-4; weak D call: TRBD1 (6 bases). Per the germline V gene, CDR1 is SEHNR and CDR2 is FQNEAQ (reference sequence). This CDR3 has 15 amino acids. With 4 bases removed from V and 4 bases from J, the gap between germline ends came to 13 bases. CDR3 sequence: CASSSWGLGNEKLFF. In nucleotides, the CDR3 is TGTGCCAGCAGCTCCTGGGGGCTAGGTAATGAAAAACTGTTTTTT.